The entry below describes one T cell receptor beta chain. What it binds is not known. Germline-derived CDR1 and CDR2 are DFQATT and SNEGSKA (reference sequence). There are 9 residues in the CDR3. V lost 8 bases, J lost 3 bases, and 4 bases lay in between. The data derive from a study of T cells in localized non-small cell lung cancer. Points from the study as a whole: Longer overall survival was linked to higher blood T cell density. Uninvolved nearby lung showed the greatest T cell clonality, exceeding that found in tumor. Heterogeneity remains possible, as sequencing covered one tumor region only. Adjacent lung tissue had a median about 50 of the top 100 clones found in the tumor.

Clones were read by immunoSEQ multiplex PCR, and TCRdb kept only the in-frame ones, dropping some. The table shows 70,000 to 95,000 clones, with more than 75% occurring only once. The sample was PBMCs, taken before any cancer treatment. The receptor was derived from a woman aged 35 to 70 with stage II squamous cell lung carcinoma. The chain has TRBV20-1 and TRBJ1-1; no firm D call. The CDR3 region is CSRYTEAFF. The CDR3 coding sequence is TGCAGTAGATACACTGAAGCTTTCTTT.